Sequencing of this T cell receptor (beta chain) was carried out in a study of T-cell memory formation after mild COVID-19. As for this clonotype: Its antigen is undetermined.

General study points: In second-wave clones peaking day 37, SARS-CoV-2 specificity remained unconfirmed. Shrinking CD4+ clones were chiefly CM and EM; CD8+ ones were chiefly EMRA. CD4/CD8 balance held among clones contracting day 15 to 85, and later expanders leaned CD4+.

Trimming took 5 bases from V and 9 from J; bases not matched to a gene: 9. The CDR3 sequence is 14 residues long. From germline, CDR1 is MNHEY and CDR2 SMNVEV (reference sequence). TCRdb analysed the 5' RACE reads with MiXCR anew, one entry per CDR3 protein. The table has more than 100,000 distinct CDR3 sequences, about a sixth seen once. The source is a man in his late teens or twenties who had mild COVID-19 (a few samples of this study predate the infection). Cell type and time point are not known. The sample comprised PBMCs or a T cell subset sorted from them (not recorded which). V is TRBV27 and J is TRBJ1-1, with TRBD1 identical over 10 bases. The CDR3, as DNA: TGTGCCAGCAGTGCCGCCGGGACAGGGGAGAAAGCTTTCTTT. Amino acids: CASSAAGTGEKAFF.